These 8 T cell receptor beta chains were sequenced from one sample in a study of blood T cell repertoires in COVID-19. The protocol was immunoSEQ multiplex PCR, while the TCRdb copy is restricted to in-frame clones and leaves out a portion. The sample holds 110,000 or so clones, 80% to 90% seen once. Sequenced: peripheral blood. The origin of the receptors is a woman in her 50s with acute or convalescent COVID-19.

The chain recombines TRBV27 with TRBJ2-1; D might be TRBD2 (5 bases). Trimming shortened V by 5 bases and J by 6 bases, and 17 bases separated the two germline ends. This CDR3 contains 15 residues. Germline lookup yields CDR1 MNHEY and CDR2 SMNVEV (reference sequence). CDR3 region: CASSREGLTGNEQFF. CDR3 nucleotide sequence: TGTGCCAGCAGTCGGGAAGGGCTTACGGGCAATGAGCAGTTCTTC.

This clone has just a few counts. The V and J genes are TRBV12-5 and TRBJ1-1; unclear D gene. Germline CDR1 reads LGHNT; CDR2 reads FRNRAP. Trimming removed 4 bases from V and 5 bases from J, with 11 bases in between. The length of the CDR3 is 13 residues. The CDR3 DNA is TGTGCTAGTGGTTCTGAGACGGGTACTGAAGCTTTCTTT. Translating gives CASGSETGTEAFF.

This rearrangement joins TRBV5-6 to TRBJ2-7; D may be TRBD2 (6 bases). The germline gives CDR1 SGHDT, CDR2 YYEEEE. This CDR3 comprises 15 residues. V was clipped by 5 bases and J by 5 bases, with 20 bases between them. The CDR3 DNA sequence: TGTGCCAGCAGTGGGGGGATGGCCTTACCCCACGAGCAGTACTTC. This sequence encodes CASSGGMALPHEQYF. The whole variable domain, remainder taken from reference TRBV5-6 and TRBJ2-7, is DAGVTQSPTHLIKTRGQQVTLRCSPKSGHDTVSWYQQALGQGPQFIFQYYEEEERQRGNFPDRFSGHQFPNYSSELNVNALLLGDSALYLCASSGGMALPHEQYFGPGTRLTVT.

This chain uses TRBV28 with TRBJ2-4; 12 bases align to TRBD2. This CDR3 comprises 18 residues. The germline gives CDR1 MDHEN, CDR2 SYDVKM. V trimming: 5 bases; J trimming: 0 bases; junction bases outside the gene matches: 8. CDR3 bases: TGTGCCAGCAGTCCATGGACTAGCGGGGAACTAGCCAAAAACATTCAGTACTTC. This gives the protein CASSPWTSGELAKNIQYF.

The chain links TRBV12-3 or TRBV12-4 to TRBJ2-7, with 8 bases matching TRBD1. Trimming cost V 6 bases and J 2 bases; bases outside gene matches: 3. There are 13 residues in the CDR3. This CDR3 is CASSSQGAYEQYF. The CDR3 DNA is TGTGCCAGCAGCTCACAGGGGGCCTACGAGCAGTACTTC.

This chain uses TRBV24-1 with TRBJ2-5, with 12 bases lining up with TRBD1. The germline CDR1 and CDR2 sequences are KGHDR and SFDVKD. CDR3 length equals 16 residues. J was trimmed by 5 bases and V by 3 bases; bases with no gene match: 6. In DNA form, the CDR3 reads TGTGCCACCAGTGATCCGGGACAGGGGGCCGGGGAGACCCAGTACTTC. Protein: CATSDPGQGAGETQYF.

The V call is TRBV4-1, the J call TRBJ1-2; 10 positions agree with TRBD1. CDR3 length: 15 residues. Per the germline V gene, CDR1 is MGHRA and CDR2 is YSYEKL. V lost 3 bases, J lost 7 bases, and 8 bases stayed unmatched. CDR3 nucleotide sequence: TGCGCCAGCAGCCAGGTGGGACAGGGGAGGGGTGGCTACACCTTC. Protein product: CASSQVGQGRGGYTF.

The gene calls are TRBV12-3 or TRBV12-4 and TRBJ2-7; D might be TRBD2 (6 bases). CDR3 length: 13 residues. The V gene lost 7 bases and the J gene lost 2 bases, with 12 bases spanning the gap. The chain's CDR3 is CASNLGGTYEQYF. In DNA, the CDR3 is TGTGCCAGCAACCTTGGGGGGACCTACGAGCAGTACTTC.